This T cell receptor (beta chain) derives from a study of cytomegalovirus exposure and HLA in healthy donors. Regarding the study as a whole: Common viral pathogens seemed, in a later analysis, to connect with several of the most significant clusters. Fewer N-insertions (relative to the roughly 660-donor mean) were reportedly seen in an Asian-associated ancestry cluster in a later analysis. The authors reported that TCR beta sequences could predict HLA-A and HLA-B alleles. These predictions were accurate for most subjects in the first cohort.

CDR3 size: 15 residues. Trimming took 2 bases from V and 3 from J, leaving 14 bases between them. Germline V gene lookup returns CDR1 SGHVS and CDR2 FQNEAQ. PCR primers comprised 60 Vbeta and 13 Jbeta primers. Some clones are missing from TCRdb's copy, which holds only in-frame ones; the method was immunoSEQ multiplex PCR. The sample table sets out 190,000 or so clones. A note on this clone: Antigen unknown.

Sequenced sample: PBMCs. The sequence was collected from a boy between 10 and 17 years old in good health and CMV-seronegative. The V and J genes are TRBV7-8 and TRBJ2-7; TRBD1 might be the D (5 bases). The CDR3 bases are TGTGCCAGCAGCTTAACGGTCAGCACAGGCTACGAGCAGTACTTC. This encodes CASSLTVSTGYEQYF.